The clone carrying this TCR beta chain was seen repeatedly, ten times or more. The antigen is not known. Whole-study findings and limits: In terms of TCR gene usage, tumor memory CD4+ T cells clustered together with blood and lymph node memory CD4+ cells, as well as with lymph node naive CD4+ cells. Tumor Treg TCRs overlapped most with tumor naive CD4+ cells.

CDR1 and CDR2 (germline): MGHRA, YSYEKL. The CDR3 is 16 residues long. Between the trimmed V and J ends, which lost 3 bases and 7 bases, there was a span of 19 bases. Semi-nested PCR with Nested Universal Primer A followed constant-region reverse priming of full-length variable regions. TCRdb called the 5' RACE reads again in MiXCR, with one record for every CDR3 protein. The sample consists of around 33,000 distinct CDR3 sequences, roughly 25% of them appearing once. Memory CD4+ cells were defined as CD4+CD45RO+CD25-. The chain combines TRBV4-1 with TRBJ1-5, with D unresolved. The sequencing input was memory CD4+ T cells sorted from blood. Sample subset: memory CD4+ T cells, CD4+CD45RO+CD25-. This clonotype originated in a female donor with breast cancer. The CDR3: CASSHSTGVGNQPQHF. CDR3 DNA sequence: TGCGCCAGCAGCCACTCCACCGGGGTAGGGAACCAGCCCCAGCATTTT.